This TCR beta chain was retrieved from a study of T cells expressing NK-cell markers. On the study more broadly: CD3+CD56+NKG2C+, CD3+CD56+NKG2C- and CD3+CD56-NKG2C+ T cells, once sorted, supplied the TCR beta repertoires.

TCRdb reprocessed the 5' RACE reads, with one entry per CDR3 protein and no DNA. The data show hundreds of thousands of distinct CDR3 sequences, and the top ten clones hold roughly 5.2%. As for this clonotype: The antigen remains unidentified.

The CDR3 length is 13 residues. Germline CDR1 reads MNHNY; CDR2 reads SVGAGI (reference sequence). Study results and caveats: As a fraction of CD8+ T cells, dominant NKG2C+ clonotypes reached roughly 1.0-7.5% in six donors.

The sequenced material came from blood T cells: a sorted CD56 or NKG2C T cell subset, CD4+ or CD8+ T cells, or bulk PBMC T cells (not recorded which). This TCR came from a man between 18 and 69 years old in good health. The genes are TRBV6-6 and TRBJ2-1. The CDR3 here is CASSYSRGFEQFF.